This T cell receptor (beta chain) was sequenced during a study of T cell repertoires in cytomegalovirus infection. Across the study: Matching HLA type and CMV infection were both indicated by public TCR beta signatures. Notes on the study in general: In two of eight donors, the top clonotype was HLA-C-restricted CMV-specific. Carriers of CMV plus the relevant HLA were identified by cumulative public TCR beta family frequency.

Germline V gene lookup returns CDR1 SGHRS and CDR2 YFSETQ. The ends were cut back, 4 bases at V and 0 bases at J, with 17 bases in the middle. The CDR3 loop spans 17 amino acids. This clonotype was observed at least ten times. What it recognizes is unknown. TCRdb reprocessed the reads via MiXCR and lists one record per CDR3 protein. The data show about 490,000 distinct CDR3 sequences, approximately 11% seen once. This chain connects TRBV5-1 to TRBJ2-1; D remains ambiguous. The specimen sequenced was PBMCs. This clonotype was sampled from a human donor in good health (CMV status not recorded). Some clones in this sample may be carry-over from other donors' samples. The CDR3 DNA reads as TGCGCCAGCAGCGCCGGAAATTGGGCGAGCTCCTACAATGAGCAGTTCTTC. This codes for CASSAGNWASSYNEQFF.